Following are 9 T cell receptor beta chains from one sample sequenced in a study of shared T cell receptors in the human thymus. Repertoires were generated with immunoSEQ multiplex PCR, while TCRdb's copy carries only in-frame clones and drops some. The sample consists of 650,000 to 950,000 clones, approximately 83% of them appearing once. A further study also used this sample, focusing on human thymus T cells.

Sequenced input: thymocytes. Source of these receptors: a girl under three years old with a congenital heart defect.

This rearrangement joins TRBV7-2 to TRBJ1-5, with D perhaps TRBD1 (6 bases). V shed 5 bases and J shed 1 base, with 21 bases lying between them. Germline-derived CDR1 and CDR2 are SGHTA and FQGNSA. This CDR3 has 18 amino acids. The chain's CDR3 is CASSLGDTEKLSNQPQHF. CDR3 in DNA: TGTGCCAGCAGCCTGGGGGACACTGAAAAACTGAGCAATCAGCCCCAGCATTTT.

The chain has TRBV7-9 and TRBJ2-7; 7 nucleotides line up with TRBD2. The CDR3 spans 16 residues. The V segment lost 1 base and the J segment 4 bases; nucleotides outside the gene matches: 10. From germline, CDR1 is SEHNR and CDR2 FQNEAQ (reference sequence). The CDR3 sequence: CASSLVGPSGTYEQYF. CDR3 sequence (DNA): TGTGCCAGCAGCTTAGTAGGGCCGAGCGGGACGTACGAGCAGTACTTC.

This clone was recorded only once. The rearrangement links TRBV19 to TRBJ2-4, with a weak D call TRBD2 (5 bases). The germline V gene has CDR1 LNHDA and CDR2 SQIVND (reference sequence). There are 15 residues in the CDR3. With 2 bases removed from V and 8 bases from J, the gap between germline ends came to 16 bases. CDR3 loop: CASSINAGSLDIQYF. The CDR3 region has the DNA TGTGCCAGTAGTATAAATGCGGGCAGTTTAGACATTCAGTACTTC.

The chain couples TRBV27 to TRBJ2-1; TRBD2 aligns across 12 bases. Trimming took 0 bases from V and 1 from J; bases not matched to a gene: 7. CDR1 MNHEY and CDR2 SMNVEV come from the germline V gene (reference sequence). This CDR3 has 19 amino acids. The CDR3 protein is CASSLSRTSGVFSYNEQFF. The CDR3 DNA reads TGTGCCAGCAGTTTATCCAGGACTAGCGGGGTGTTTTCCTACAATGAGCAGTTCTTC.

This chain joins TRBV19 and TRBJ1-5, with 10 bases fitting TRBD1. The CDR3 contains 16 residues. Looked up from germline, CDR1 is LNHDA and CDR2 is SQIVND (reference sequence). The V segment lost 3 bases and the J segment 5 bases; nucleotides outside the gene matches: 7. CDR3 loop: CASSIDSDRGHQPQHF. Here the CDR3 DNA reads TGTGCCAGTAGTATTGATTCCGACAGGGGGCATCAGCCCCAGCATTTT.

This chain connects TRBV13 to TRBJ2-5, with 8 bases aligning to TRBD2. The CDR3 has 16 residues. In germline, CDR1 is PRHDT, CDR2 FYEKMQ (reference sequence). Trimming cost V 3 bases and J 2 bases; bases outside gene matches: 8. The CDR3 DNA is TGTGCCAGCAGCTTCCCCCGGGGGGGGGATCAAGAGACCCAGTACTTC. This translates into CASSFPRGGDQETQYF.

This chain joins TRBV6-5 and TRBJ1-5, with D uncertain. The CDR3 runs to 14 residues. The germline CDR1 and CDR2 sequences are MNHEY and SVGAGI. The V end was cut by 5 bases, the J end by 3 bases, with 11 bases between. The CDR3 is CASSMRAVNQPQHF. The CDR3 DNA follows: TGTGCCAGCAGTATGCGGGCCGTCAATCAGCCCCAGCATTTT.

The chain links TRBV9 to TRBJ2-5; 9 nucleotides align to TRBD1. This CDR3 comprises 16 residues. J was trimmed by 1 base and V by 3 bases; bases with no gene match: 7. Germline V gene sequence: CDR1 SGDLS, CDR2 YYNGEE. The CDR3 region is CASSENTGQGQETQYF. The CDR3 nucleotides read TGTGCCAGCAGCGAGAACACGGGACAGGGCCAAGAGACCCAGTACTTC.

The chain has TRBV14 and TRBJ2-5; D is perhaps TRBD1 (6 bases). The V and J ends lost 4 bases and 3 bases respectively, with 12 bases between them. Germline-derived CDR1 and CDR2 are SGHDN and FVKESK. CDR3 length equals 14 residues. The CDR3 sequence is CASSPYGQKETQYF. The CDR3 bases are TGTGCCAGCAGCCCCTATGGACAGAAAGAGACCCAGTACTTC.